This record concerns one TCR beta chain sequence. These data come from a study of blood T cell repertoires in COVID-19. The assay was immunoSEQ multiplex PCR, and TCRdb's table has in-frame clones only and misses some. The sample carries approximately 40,000 clones, about 82% recorded once. The sequencing input was peripheral blood. The receptor comes from an older man with active or convalescent COVID-19.

CDR3 loop: CATYRGGYEQYF. Written as DNA, the CDR3 is TGTGCCACCTACCGGGGGGGCTACGAGCAGTACTTC. The genes are TRBV2 and TRBJ2-7; 8 bases line up with TRBD2. V dropped 10 bases and J dropped 3; count of bases not matched to a gene: 5. The CDR3 is 12 amino acids. CDR1 SNHLY and CDR2 FYNNEI come from the germline V gene.